The sequence of this T cell receptor beta chain was determined in a study of T cell changes during pregnancy in multiple sclerosis. The method was immunoSEQ multiplex PCR; TCRdb's version includes in-frame clones alone and lacks a portion of them. The sample consists of tens of thousands of clones, over 75% of them appearing once. This clone was found a few times. V was clipped by 5 bases and J by 4 bases, with 14 bases between them. The CDR3 runs 14 residues. Germline assignment: CDR1 MNHEY and CDR2 SVGAGI. This receptor was identified in a female donor with multiple sclerosis, enrolled in a pregnancy study. V and J are TRBV6-5 and TRBJ1-1; no definite D call. The sequences come from CD8+ T cells from peripheral blood mononuclear cells, collected before pregnancy. In DNA form, the CDR3 reads TGTGCCAGCAGTACCCCCGGAGGCGTCACTGAAGCTTTCTTT. This translates into CASSTPGGVTEAFF.